This TCR beta chain came from a study of blood T cell repertoires in COVID-19. Data came from immunoSEQ multiplex PCR; TCRdb stores just in-frame clones and leaves some out. The table shows tens of thousands of clones, with about 78% occurring only once. The V segment lost 5 bases and the J segment 4 bases; nucleotides outside the gene matches: 10. This CDR3 spans 16 amino acids. Per germline, CDR1 SGHDT and CDR2 YYEEEE. The chain joins TRBV5-6 to TRBJ2-2, with 8 bases aligning to TRBD2. The sample was peripheral blood. The clonotype originates from a man in his 70s with active or convalescent COVID-19. DNA for the CDR3: TGTGCCAGCAGATTAAATAGCGGGGCCTCCACCGGGGAGCTGTTTTTT. Its translation is CASRLNSGASTGELFF. Drawing the rest from reference TRBV5-6 and TRBJ2-2, the complete variable domain is DAGVTQSPTHLIKTRGQQVTLRCSPKSGHDTVSWYQQALGQGPQFIFQYYEEEERQRGNFPDRFSGHQFPNYSSELNVNALLLGDSALYLCASRLNSGASTGELFFGEGSRLTVL.